These 32 T cell receptor delta chains share one sample of origin, sequenced in a study of Vδ1+ human thymocytes. Findings and caveats of the study: Thymic TRG and TRD repertoires appeared highly polyclonal, with Gaussian CDR3 length distributions.

Extracted RNA was reverse transcribed into cDNA. The CDR3 regions were amplified by multiplex PCR from V-gene primers to a constant-region primer. TCRdb re-processed the multiplex PCR reads via CATT. The sample includes under 25,000 delta-chain clones, about 31% of them seen just once. These receptors have no known antigen. The sample taken for sequencing was Vdelta1+ gamma-delta thymocytes from the thymus. Subset noted: FACS-sorted CD3+ TCRalphabeta- TCRVdelta1+ TCRVdelta2- thymocytes. Receptor source: a boy under three years old who had congenital heart surgery.

There are a few counts of this clone. The rearrangement joins TRDV1 to TRDJ1; TRDD2 matches 9 bases. Trimming took 3 bases from V and 3 from J; bases not matched to a gene: 26. This CDR3 spans 22 amino acids. Per germline, CDR1 TSWWSYY and CDR2 QGS. The CDR3 loop is CALGDGSFLRVVGERYADKLIF. CDR3 bases: TGTGCTCTTGGGGACGGATCCTTCCTACGGGTGGTGGGGGAGAGGTACGCCGATAAACTCATCTTT.

The chain links TRDV1 to TRDJ1; 10 nucleotides match TRDD3. This CDR3 region has 23 residues. The trim removed 2 bases at V and 0 bases at J, leaving 24 bases unmatched. CDR1 is TSWWSYY, CDR2 QGS, per germline. CDR3 in DNA: TGTGCTCTTGGGGAAAAAATCCCACTCTGGGGGATATCAGGGCCTAACTACACCGATAAACTCATCTTT. The encoded protein is CALGEKIPLWGISGPNYTDKLIF.

A few counts support this clone. The chain uses TRDV1 and TRDJ1, with 9 bases fitting TRDD3. Germline CDR1 and CDR2: TSWWSYY and QGS. Trimming took 4 bases from V and 0 from J; bases not matched to a gene: 21. This CDR3 has 21 amino acids. CDR3 loop: CALGGCPSGLLGDMYTDKLIF. The CDR3 DNA sequence: TGTGCTCTTGGGGGTTGTCCTTCTGGCTTACTGGGGGACATGTACACCGATAAACTCATCTTT.

As to this clone: With a much larger clone just one base away, this may be a read error. V and J are TRDV2 and TRDJ3, with D perhaps TRDD3 (5 bases). From germline, CDR1 is GEAIGNYY and CDR2 EKD. The CDR3 runs to 16 residues. This CDR3 is CASRGVFSCDTRQMFF. The CDR3 DNA sequence: TGTGCATCTAGGGGGGTTTTCTCCTGTGACACCCGACAGATGTTTTTC.

Note on this clone: At the DNA level, this CDR3 is encoded by other sequences in the same sample as well. This chain connects TRDV1 to TRDJ1, with TRDD2 identical over 9 bases. Trimming at V came to 0 bases and at J to 7 bases, leaving 27 bases not matched to a gene. The CDR3 loop spans 22 amino acids. In germline, CDR1 is TSWWSYY, CDR2 QGS. DNA of the CDR3: TGTGCTCTTGGGGAACTCCCAACCATCCTTCCTACGTGGGCGGACACTGGTCTTAAACTCATCTTT. Translating it yields CALGELPTILPTWADTGLKLIF.

About this clone itself: A much larger clone differs by one base, so this may be a read error. Other DNA sequences of this sample code for an identical CDR3. This chain connects TRDV1 to TRDJ1, with D possibly matching TRDD3 (6 bases). The CDR3 has 18 residues. Germline CDR1 and CDR2: TSWWSYY and QGS. The DNA of the CDR3 is TGTGCCCTTGGGGAACTCGCCCTCCTTTGGGGGGCTACCGATAAACTCATCTTT. This encodes CALGELALLWGATDKLIF.

This clone counts as medium-sized. The V gene is TRDV1, the J gene TRDJ1; no clear D. CDR1 TSWWSYY and CDR2 QGS come from the germline V gene. Trimming removed 4 bases at V and 0 bases at J, with 9 bases between. This CDR3 is 14 amino acids long. The CDR3 spells CALGGPLYTDKLIF. The CDR3 DNA is TGTGCTCTTGGGGGTCCTCTTTACACCGATAAACTCATCTTT.

In the case of this clone: A much more abundant neighbour one base away suggests this may be a read error. The V and J genes are TRDV1 and TRDJ1; 9 bases are a match to TRDD2. This CDR3 has 24 amino acids. CDR1 TSWWSYY and CDR2 QGS come from the germline V gene. J gave up 1 base and V 1 base, and 28 bases lay outside the gene matches. CDR3 DNA: TGTGCTCTTGGGGAACCGGAGTTTGACCTTCCTACGAGGATACGCAGCCAAGGCACCGATAAACTCATCTTT. Residues: CALGEPEFDLPTRIRSQGTDKLIF.

Details on this clone: A clone one base away is much larger, so this may be a read error. The V and J genes are TRDV1 and TRDJ1, with D unresolved. With 3 bases removed from V and 0 bases from J, the gap between germline ends came to 32 bases. The CDR3 sequence is 22 residues long. Per germline, CDR1 TSWWSYY and CDR2 QGS. The CDR3 is CALGDSDCGTPRRSKYTDKLIF. CDR3 DNA sequence: TGTGCTCTTGGGGACTCGGATTGTGGGACCCCTCGGCGTAGTAAGTACACCGATAAACTCATCTTT.

This clone is medium-sized by share. The chain has TRDV1 and TRDJ1; 12 positions match TRDD3. From germline, CDR1 is TSWWSYY and CDR2 QGS. The CDR3 loop spans 20 amino acids. The junction had 17 bases not matched to a gene; V was cut back by 4 bases and J by 2 bases. In nucleotides, the CDR3 is TGTGCTCTTGGGGCTACGTCCCATTACTGGGGGATACCCGTGACCGATAAACTCATCTTT. Protein product: CALGATSHYWGIPVTDKLIF.

The V gene is TRDV1, the J gene TRDJ1; 12 nucleotides agree with TRDD3. The J segment lost 2 bases and the V segment lost 0 bases, leaving 13 bases of the junction unmatched. Germline assignment: CDR1 TSWWSYY and CDR2 QGS. The CDR3 totals 20 residues. CDR3 nucleotides: TGTGCTCTTGGGGAACTCGATGGCGTACTGGGGGATACCAGAACCGATAAACTCATCTTT. This encodes CALGELDGVLGDTRTDKLIF.

This clone ranks as medium-sized (0.01 to 0.1%). This chain links TRDV1 with TRDJ1; possibly TRDD3 for D (5 bases). Germline V gene data show CDR1 as TSWWSYY and CDR2 as QGS. The CDR3 sequence is 17 residues long. V was cut by 1 base and J by 3 bases, with 18 bases left in between. The CDR3 loop is CALGERELGTGADKLIF. The CDR3 nucleotides are TGTGCTCTTGGGGAACGGGAGCTGGGAACAGGTGCCGATAAACTCATCTTT.

This clone was seen a handful of times. Other DNA sequences in this sample translate to the same CDR3. The rearrangement uses TRDV1 and TRDJ1; 11 positions agree with TRDD3. The V gene's germline CDR1 is TSWWSYY and CDR2 QGS. The CDR3 runs 21 residues. The ends lost 1 base at V and 0 bases at J; junction bases unmatched: 16. The CDR3 region is CALGEPPNPWGIQSYTDKLIF. The CDR3, as DNA: TGTGCTCTTGGGGAACCCCCAAATCCCTGGGGGATACAGTCGTACACCGATAAACTCATCTTT.

A remark on this clone: One junction end disagrees with the germline gene, perhaps due to a read error. V usage is TRDV1 and J usage is TRDJ1; TRDD3 might be the D (10 bases). Germline CDR1 reads TSWWSYY; CDR2 reads QGS. This CDR3 is built from 21 residues. CDR3 region: CARGNLPTGDTPWRYTDKLIF. In DNA form, the CDR3 reads TGTGCTCGTGGGAACCTTCCTACGGGGGATACGCCGTGGAGGTACACCGATAAACTCATCTTT.

The chain has TRDV1 and TRDJ1, with D perhaps being TRDD2 or TRDD3 (9 bases each). The V gene lost 1 base and the J gene lost 9 bases, with 36 bases spanning the gap. Germline-derived CDR1 and CDR2 are TSWWSYY and QGS. The length of the CDR3 is 21 residues. The CDR3 loop is CALGEPKPSYANRGIPSELIF. As DNA, the CDR3 is TGTGCTCTTGGGGAACCCAAACCTTCCTACGCCAACCGGGGGATACCATCGGAACTCATCTTT.

In this sample, this clone turned up many times. The identical CDR3 is also encoded by other nucleotide sequences in the sample. This chain joins TRDV1 and TRDJ1; possible D gene TRDD3, 5 bases. The CDR3 totals 18 residues. V shed 1 base and J shed 0 bases, with 18 bases lying between them. CDR1 and CDR2 from the germline V gene are TSWWSYY and QGS. The DNA of the CDR3 is TGTGCTCTTGGGGAACCGCGGGGCTGGGACCCTTACACCGATAAACTCATCTTT. Its translation is CALGEPRGWDPYTDKLIF.

Concerning this clone: A much bigger clone sits one base away, suggesting this may be a read error. The chain recombines TRDV1 with TRDJ1; 8 bases agree with TRDD3. Trimming at V came to 4 bases and at J to 1 base, leaving 20 bases not matched to a gene. There are 20 residues in the CDR3. From germline, CDR1 is TSWWSYY and CDR2 QGS. This CDR3 is CALGGPQCGIRVPSTDKLIF. The CDR3, as DNA: TGTGCTCTTGGGGGGCCCCAATGTGGGATACGCGTTCCAAGCACCGATAAACTCATCTTT.

This clone occurred a few times. V is TRDV1 and J is TRDJ1, with a weak D call TRDD3 (5 bases). In germline, CDR1 is TSWWSYY, CDR2 QGS. There are 15 residues in the CDR3. V was trimmed by 5 bases and J by 3 bases, leaving 16 bases between them. The CDR3 DNA is TGTGCTCTTGGGCCGGGGCTGGGCCAGTCCGATAAACTCATCTTT. Amino acid sequence: CALGPGLGQSDKLIF.

As regards this clone: A much larger clone sits a single nucleotide away, making a read error possible. Additional DNA sequences in this sample encode the identical CDR3. The chain has TRDV1 and TRDJ1, with 12 bases identical to TRDD3. The CDR3 extends over 23 amino acids. Germline V lookup: CDR1 TSWWSYY, CDR2 QGS. The DNA of the CDR3 is TGTGCCCTTGGGGAACGGGTACGTAGAGCTGGGGGATACGAACACTCCTACACCGATAAACTCATCTTT. It specifies CALGERVRRAGGYEHSYTDKLIF.

The V call is TRDV1, the J call TRDJ1, with D tentatively TRDD2 (5 bases). CDR3 length: 14 amino acids. Germline V gives CDR1 TSWWSYY, CDR2 QGS. Trimming removed 5 bases at V and 6 bases at J, with 16 bases between. The chain's CDR3 is CALGQHLLRYKLIF. The CDR3 nucleotides read TGTGCTCTTGGGCAACACCTACTTCGGTATAAACTCATCTTT.

About this clone: Other DNA sequences from this sample encode an identical CDR3 as well. This rearrangement joins TRDV1 to TRDJ1, with 8 bases fitting TRDD3. The CDR3 has 19 residues. V gave up 4 bases and J gave up 5 bases; unmatched junction bases: 21. The germline gives CDR1 TSWWSYY, CDR2 QGS. This CDR3 is CALGVLSPTLGEVIDKLIF. CDR3 DNA sequence: TGTGCTCTTGGGGTCCTATCTCCTACCCTGGGGGAAGTCATAGATAAACTCATCTTT.

V and J are TRDV1 and TRDJ1, with TRDD3 matching over 7 bases. Unmatched junction bases numbered 32, after V lost 4 bases and J lost 0 bases. Germline assignment: CDR1 TSWWSYY and CDR2 QGS. The CDR3 is 24 residues long. In nucleotides, the CDR3 is TGTGCTCTTGGGGTACTTACCCGATTTCCGACGCCAGGGGATAAAGGGGAGTACACCGATAAACTCATCTTT. As protein: CALGVLTRFPTPGDKGEYTDKLIF.

Within the sample, this clone is medium-sized. This specimen includes other DNA sequences encoding the same CDR3. The chain combines TRDV1 with TRDJ1; D call uncertain. Germline loops: CDR1 TSWWSYY, CDR2 QGS. V shed 0 bases and J shed 0 bases, with 17 bases lying between them. CDR3 size: 18 residues. In DNA, the CDR3 is TGTGCTCTTGGGGAACTGGGCCAGCACACGGCAAACACCGATAAACTCATCTTT. Encoded protein: CALGELGQHTANTDKLIF.

Concerning this clone: The same CDR3 is also encoded by other DNA sequences in this sample. The chain joins TRDV1 to TRDJ1; D unresolved. The CDR3 extends over 15 amino acids. V shed 2 bases and J shed 2 bases, with 12 bases lying between them. Germline V lookup: CDR1 TSWWSYY, CDR2 QGS. This CDR3 is CALGEGLPLTDKLIF. The DNA for the CDR3 is TGTGCTCTTGGGGAAGGGCTGCCCCTGACCGATAAACTCATCTTT.

The V call is TRDV1, the J call TRDJ1; D remains unclear. With 0 bases removed from V and 0 bases from J, the gap between germline ends came to 20 bases. The CDR3 spans 19 residues. Germline V gives CDR1 TSWWSYY, CDR2 QGS. CDR3 loop: CALGELKADPMGYTDKLIF. The CDR3, as DNA: TGTGCTCTTGGGGAACTAAAAGCTGACCCGATGGGCTACACCGATAAACTCATCTTT.

This clone came up many times. The chain recombines TRDV1 with TRDJ1; 10 bases agree with TRDD3. V trimming: 3 bases; J trimming: 3 bases; junction bases outside the gene matches: 16. CDR1 is TSWWSYY, CDR2 QGS, per germline. The CDR3 extends over 19 amino acids. The CDR3 DNA sequence: TGTGCTCTTGGGGACCCCCGTCCAGGCCCCACTGGGGGATCCGATAAACTCATCTTT. This gives the protein CALGDPRPGPTGGSDKLIF.

The chain links TRDV1 to TRDJ1; D is possibly TRDD2 (6 bases). The length of the CDR3 is 15 residues. CDR1 and CDR2 from the germline V gene are TSWWSYY and QGS. Trimming shortened V by 2 bases and J by 8 bases, and 18 bases separated the two germline ends. The CDR3 loop reads CALGEFPSATWKLIF. The CDR3 coding sequence is TGTGCTCTTGGGGAATTCCCTTCCGCCACCTGGAAACTCATCTTT.

A few counts support this clone. This chain connects TRDV1 to TRDJ1; D not certain. CDR3 length equals 21 residues. The V end lost 0 bases, the J end lost 0 bases, and 26 bases lay between the germline ends. CDR1 and CDR2 (germline): TSWWSYY, QGS. CDR3 sequence (DNA): TGTGCTCTTGGGGAACTGGGCCGAAGCGGGACCCCGGTGAGGTACACCGATAAACTCATCTTT. Translating it yields CALGELGRSGTPVRYTDKLIF.

This clone rates as medium-sized. This chain connects TRDV1 to TRDJ1, with D possibly matching TRDD2 (6 bases). The CDR3 has 20 amino acids. CDR1 TSWWSYY and CDR2 QGS come from the germline V gene. V lost 3 bases and J lost 0, with 26 bases in between. The CDR3 bases are TGTGCTCTTGGGGACCCTTCCCCGGGAACTGGATCCCCATACACCGATAAACTCATCTTT. Its translation is CALGDPSPGTGSPYTDKLIF.

This chain connects TRDV1 to TRDJ1; no clear D gene. Per the germline V gene, CDR1 is TSWWSYY and CDR2 is QGS. V was trimmed by 0 bases and J by 8 bases, leaving 22 bases between them. The CDR3 totals 17 residues. CDR3 protein: CALGELFGGPTKGKLIF. The DNA of the CDR3 is TGTGCTCTTGGGGAACTGTTTGGAGGACCCACCAAGGGCAAACTCATCTTT.

This clone showed up just a few times. V is TRDV1 and J is TRDJ1; D might be TRDD2 or TRDD3, each matching 8 bases. CDR3 length: 19 amino acids. V was clipped by 4 bases and J by 0 bases, with 24 bases between them. Germline lookup yields CDR1 TSWWSYY and CDR2 QGS. CDR3 protein: CALGVLPTRTGGYTDKLIF. The CDR3 DNA sequence: TGTGCTCTTGGGGTGCTTCCTACCCGTACTGGGGGGTACACCGATAAACTCATCTTT.

This sequence joins TRDV1 and TRDJ1; 11 bases are a match to TRDD3. The CDR3 spans 21 residues. Germline V gene data show CDR1 as TSWWSYY and CDR2 as QGS. With 3 bases clipped from V and 3 bases from J, the junction kept 21 bases outside the gene matches. The CDR3 is CALGELNYSVLGDKRPDKLIF. In nucleotides, the CDR3 is TGTGCTCTTGGGGAGCTAAATTACTCCGTACTGGGGGATAAAAGACCCGATAAACTCATCTTT.